Below are 4 T cell receptor beta chains sequenced from a single sample in a study of blood T cell repertoires in COVID-19. The protocol was immunoSEQ multiplex PCR, while the TCRdb copy is restricted to in-frame clones and leaves out a portion. The data contain hundreds of thousands of clones, over 75% of them seen just once; the ten biggest clones take up around 1.1%. The sample was PBMCs or T cells enriched from blood (not recorded which). The source is a man between 25 and 39 years old who had recovered from COVID-19.

The chain employs TRBV9 and TRBJ2-2; the D is unclear. The germline V gene has CDR1 SGDLS and CDR2 YYNGEE. V dropped 2 bases and J dropped 8 bases, with 4 bases sitting between them. The CDR3 runs to 11 residues. The CDR3 protein is CASSVGGELFF. DNA for the CDR3: TGTGCCAGCAGCGTCGGTGGGGAGCTGTTTTTT.

A word on this clone: A junction boundary mismatches the germline segment, possibly from a read error. The gene calls are TRBV28 and TRBJ2-7, with TRBD2 as a possible D gene (6 bases). The germline V gene has CDR1 MDHEN and CDR2 SYDVKM. The CDR3 is made up of 11 amino acids. The CDR3 nucleotides read TGTGCCAGCACTCAAAAGGGACTCGGGGTCTTC. It translates to CASTQKGLGVF.

The table lists this clone with a count of one. This chain joins TRBV19 and TRBJ2-1; TRBD1 matches at 7 bases. V lost 6 bases and J lost 3; bases outside the gene matches: 11. The CDR3 is 16 residues long. From germline, CDR1 is LNHDA and CDR2 SQIVND (reference sequence). The CDR3 region is CASRDLTGANYNEQFF. The CDR3 DNA follows: TGTGCCAGTAGGGATTTAACAGGGGCTAACTACAATGAGCAGTTCTTC.

This chain uses TRBV3-1 (or the pseudogene TRBV3-2) with TRBJ1-4, with 7 bases fitting TRBD1. The CDR3 spans 13 residues. With V trimmed by 4 bases and J by 6 bases, 2 bases remained unmatched. In germline, CDR1 is LGHDT, CDR2 YNNKEL (reference sequence). The CDR3 sequence is CASSLQGYEKLFF. The CDR3 DNA sequence: TGTGCCAGCAGCCTACAGGGGTATGAAAAACTGTTTTTT.